This paragraph reports one TCR beta chain. The count of this clone is one. Its antigen specificity is not known. Per-base qualities were not stored, and no clone one base away is much larger. TCRbeta CDR3 regions were amplified from genomic DNA using the immunoSEQ Assay, a bias-controlled multiplex PCR. The paper's processing steps were these. The number of nucleated cells in each sample was estimated from the amplification of reference gene primers within the assay. To quantify the absolute abundance of each unique TCRbeta CDR3 rearrangement, sequence reads were collapsed and filtered. For each sample, productive Simpson clonality was calculated by taking the square root of Simpson's diversity index across productive rearrangements. TCRdb mirrors the immuneACCESS table, restricted to in-frame sequences. Some clones are absent from its copies; in checked studies, under half trace to an unresolved V gene, and the reason for the others is unknown. The D gene and trimming were derived from the DNA, and the V and J assignments and clone size from that table. The sample table holds hundreds of thousands of clones, of which 85% to 90% were seen once. 0.2% to 0.3% of the sample rests with the top ten.

This specimen belongs to a study of blood T cell repertoires in COVID-19 (dated by TCRdb to the early 2020s). In the study overall: Collaborator samples came from the United States, Italy and Spain and covered acute and convalescent phases of COVID-19. Deeply sampled blood TCRbeta repertoires from subjects exposed to, actively infected with, or recovered from COVID-19 were included in the dataset. The sample metadata nearly always contained a de-identified subject ID, COVID-19 status, age in years and sex. Where available, HLA class I and class II types were obtained from metadata supplied by the sample provider rather than from assay-based typing. The repertoires were released in a freely available public database meant as a resource for research on the immune response to SARS-CoV-2. The prospective study material was composed of cDNA or gDNA derived from T cells, B-cell-depleted T cells, or PBMCs. Samples were obtained from the ongoing ImmuneRACE study (first 160 participants) and from over 1,000 subjects provided by 6 global collaborators.

V is pruned by 7 bases and J by 6 bases, leaving 15 bases of the junction without a gene match. CDR1 and CDR2, looked up from the germline V gene, are SGHRS and YFSETQ. From cysteine to phenylalanine, the CDR3 is 17 amino acids long. The read is trimmed to its CDR3 DNA, 51 bases read in frame from base 1. General study outcomes and caveats: The quantity of clinical and demographic metadata differed by source and by participant and was supplied without curation.

Whole blood was collected in K2EDTA tubes by collaborating institutions according to the institutions' own protocols. For TCRbeta analysis, collaborators shipped samples in one of three forms: frozen whole blood, isolated PBMCs, or DNA extracted from either of those sample types. The receptor's source is a young woman with acute or convalescent COVID-19. The sample taken for sequencing was peripheral blood. The rearrangement combines TRBV5-1 with TRBJ2-2, with TRBD1 identical over 10 junction bases. The DNA sequence is given as TGCGCCAGCCAACCCGCCTCAGGGACAGGGGCGGCCGGGGAGCTGTTTTTT. It encodes CASQPASGTGAAGELFF. The full variable domain, with segments outside the CDR3 supplied by the reference TRBV5-1 and TRBJ2-2 proteins, appears as KAGVTQTPRYLIKTRGQQVTLSCSPISGHRSVSWYQQTPGQGLQFLFEYFSETQRNKGNFPGRFSGRQFSNSRSEMNVSTLELGDSALYLCASQPASGTGAAGELFFGEGSRLTVL.